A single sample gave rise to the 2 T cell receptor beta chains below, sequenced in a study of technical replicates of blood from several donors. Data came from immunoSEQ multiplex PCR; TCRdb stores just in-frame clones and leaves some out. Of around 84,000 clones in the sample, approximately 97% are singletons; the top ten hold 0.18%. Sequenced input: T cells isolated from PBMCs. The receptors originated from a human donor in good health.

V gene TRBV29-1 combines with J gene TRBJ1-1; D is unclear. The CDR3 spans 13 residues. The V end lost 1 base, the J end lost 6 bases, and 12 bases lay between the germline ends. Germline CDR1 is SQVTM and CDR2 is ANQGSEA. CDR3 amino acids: CSVEVSGISEAFF. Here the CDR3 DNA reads TGCAGCGTTGAAGTCTCGGGGATCTCTGAAGCTTTCTTT.

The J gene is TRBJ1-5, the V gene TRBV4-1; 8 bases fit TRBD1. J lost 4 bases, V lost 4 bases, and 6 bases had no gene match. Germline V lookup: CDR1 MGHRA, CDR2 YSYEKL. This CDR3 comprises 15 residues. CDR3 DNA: TGCGCCAGCAGCCGGGGGGACAGGACTAATCAGCCCCAGCATTTT. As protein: CASSRGDRTNQPQHF.